Following are 6 T cell receptor beta chains from one sample sequenced in a study of shared clonotypes between healthy human individuals. CD45RO-negative, CCR7-selected cells formed the naive CD8 fraction, which excluded terminally differentiated effector memory CD45RA+ cells. Generated by immunoSEQ multiplex PCR, the TCRdb table keeps only in-frame clones and is missing some. The sample records roughly 2.1 million clones, more than 85% being singletons. Material for sequencing was naive CD8+ T cells from PBMCs. Receptors were obtained from a man aged 18 to 30 in good health. Some clones in this sample may be carry-over from other donors' samples.

V gene TRBV27 combines with J gene TRBJ1-5, with D unresolved. CDR3 length: 15 residues. Germline-derived CDR1 and CDR2 are MNHEY and SMNVEV (reference sequence). V was pared by 3 bases and J by 2 bases, with 11 bases between. CDR3 amino acids: CASSFIPWGNQPQHF. The CDR3 nucleotides are TGTGCCAGCAGTTTTATTCCCTGGGGCAATCAGCCCCAGCATTTT.

The V call is TRBV9, the J call TRBJ2-7, with 10 bases that match TRBD2. The trim removed 4 bases at V and 3 bases at J, leaving 7 bases unmatched. The CDR3 sequence is 15 residues long. The germline V gene encodes CDR1 SGDLS and CDR2 YYNGEE. The CDR3: CASSSRTSGDYEQYF. CDR3 sequence (DNA): TGTGCCAGCAGCTCCCGGACTAGCGGAGACTACGAGCAGTACTTC.

Points on this clone: Other DNA sequences in this sample translate to the same CDR3. The rearrangement joins TRBV27 to TRBJ2-2; D unresolved. This CDR3 is 13 amino acids long. Trimming removed 2 bases at V and 3 bases at J, with 4 bases between. Per the germline V gene, CDR1 is MNHEY and CDR2 is SMNVEV (reference sequence). CDR3 nucleotide sequence: TGTGCCAGCAGTTTAGTATACACCGGGGAGCTGTTTTTT. It codes for CASSLVYTGELFF.

This clone showed up just once. The chain carries TRBV13 and TRBJ2-7; TRBD1 matches at 7 bases. This CDR3 spans 15 amino acids. Trimming at V came to 5 bases and at J to 4 bases, leaving 11 bases not matched to a gene. Germline V gives CDR1 PRHDT, CDR2 FYEKMQ (reference sequence). CDR3 residues: CASSPQGENPYEQYF. The CDR3 DNA reads TGTGCCAGCAGCCCGCAGGGGGAGAATCCGTACGAGCAGTACTTC.

The gene calls are TRBV14 and TRBJ2-5, with D perhaps matching TRBD2 (6 bases). V dropped 4 bases and J dropped 4 bases, with 16 bases sitting between them. The germline CDR1 and CDR2 sequences are SGHDN and FVKESK. The CDR3 totals 15 residues. The CDR3 reads CASSPQWGVGETQYF. The CDR3 nucleotides are TGTGCCAGCAGCCCTCAATGGGGGGTTGGAGAGACCCAGTACTTC.

V and J are TRBV28 and TRBJ2-7, with 10 bases aligning to TRBD2. Germline loops: CDR1 MDHEN, CDR2 SYDVKM. This CDR3 is built from 16 residues. The ends lost 5 bases at V and 2 bases at J; junction bases unmatched: 9. Here the CDR3 DNA reads TGTGCCAGCAGTCCAATCAGCGGGAGGGTTGCCTACGAGCAGTACTTC. Protein sequence: CASSPISGRVAYEQYF.